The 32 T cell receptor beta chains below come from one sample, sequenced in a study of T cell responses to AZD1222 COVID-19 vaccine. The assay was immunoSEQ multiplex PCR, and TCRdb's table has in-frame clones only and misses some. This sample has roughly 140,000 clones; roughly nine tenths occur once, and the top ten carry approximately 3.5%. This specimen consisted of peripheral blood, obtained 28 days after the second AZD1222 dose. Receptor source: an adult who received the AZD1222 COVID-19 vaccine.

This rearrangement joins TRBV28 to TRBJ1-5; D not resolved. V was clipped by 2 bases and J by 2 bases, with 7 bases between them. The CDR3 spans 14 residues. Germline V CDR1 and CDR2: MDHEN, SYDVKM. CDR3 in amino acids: CASSLVRRNQPQHF. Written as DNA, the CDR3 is TGTGCCAGCAGTTTAGTGCGACGCAATCAGCCCCAGCATTTT.

Written as DNA, the CDR3 is TGTGCCAGCAGCAAATCGGTTATTCTATATCAGGGGCATCTCTCTGGAAACACCATATATTTT. Its translation is CASSKSVILYQGHLSGNTIYF. The chain uses TRBV21-1 and TRBJ1-3; the table names TRBD1, a call not compared with the DNA. TRBV21-1 is reported as a pseudogene. The CDR3 has 21 amino acids.

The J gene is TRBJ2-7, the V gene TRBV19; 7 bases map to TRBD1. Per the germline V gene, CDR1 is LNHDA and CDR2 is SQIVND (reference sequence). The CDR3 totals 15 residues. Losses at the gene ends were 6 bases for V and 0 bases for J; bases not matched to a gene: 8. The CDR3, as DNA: TGTGCCAGTAGCTCGGGACAGCCAAGCTCCTACGAGCAGTACTTC. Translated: CASSSGQPSSYEQYF.

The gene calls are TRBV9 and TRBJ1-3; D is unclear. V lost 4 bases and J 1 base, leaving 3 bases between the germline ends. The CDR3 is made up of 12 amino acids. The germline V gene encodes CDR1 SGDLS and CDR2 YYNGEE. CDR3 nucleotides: TGTGCCAGCAGCCCTTCTGGAAACACCATATATTTT. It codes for CASSPSGNTIYF. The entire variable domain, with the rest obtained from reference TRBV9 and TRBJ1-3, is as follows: DSGVTQTPKHLITATGQRVTLRCSPRSGDLSVYWYQQSLDQGLQFLIQYYNGEERAKGNILERFSAQQFPDLHSELNLSSLELGDSALYFCASSPSGNTIYFGEGSWLTVV.

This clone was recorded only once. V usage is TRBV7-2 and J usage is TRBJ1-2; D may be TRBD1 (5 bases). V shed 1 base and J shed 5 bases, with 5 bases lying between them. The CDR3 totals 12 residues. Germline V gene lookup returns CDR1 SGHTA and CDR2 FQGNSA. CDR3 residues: CASSLGGYGYTF. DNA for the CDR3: TGTGCCAGCAGCTTAGGGGGGTATGGCTACACCTTC.

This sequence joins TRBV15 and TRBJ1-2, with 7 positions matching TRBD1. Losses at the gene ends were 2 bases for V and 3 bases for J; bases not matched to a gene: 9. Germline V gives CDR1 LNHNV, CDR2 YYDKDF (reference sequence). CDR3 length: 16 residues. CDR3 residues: CATSRKQGNVHYGYTF. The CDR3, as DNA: TGTGCCACCAGCAGAAAACAGGGGAATGTACACTATGGCTACACCTTC.

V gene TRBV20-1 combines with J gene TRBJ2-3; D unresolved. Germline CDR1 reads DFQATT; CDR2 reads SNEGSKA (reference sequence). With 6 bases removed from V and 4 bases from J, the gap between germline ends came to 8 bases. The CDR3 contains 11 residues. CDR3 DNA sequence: TGCAGTGCCCCCCTCTCAGATACGCAGTATTTT. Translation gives CSAPLSDTQYF.

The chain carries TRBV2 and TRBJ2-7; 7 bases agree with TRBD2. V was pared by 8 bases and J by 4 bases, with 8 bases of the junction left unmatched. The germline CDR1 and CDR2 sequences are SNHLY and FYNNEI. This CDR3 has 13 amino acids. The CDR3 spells CASAPLLAYEQYF. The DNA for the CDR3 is TGTGCCAGCGCCCCCCTACTAGCGTACGAGCAGTACTTC.

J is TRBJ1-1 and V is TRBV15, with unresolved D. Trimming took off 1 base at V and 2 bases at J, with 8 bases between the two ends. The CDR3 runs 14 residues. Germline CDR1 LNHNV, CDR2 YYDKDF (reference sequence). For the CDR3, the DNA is TGTGCCACCAGCAGAGTTGAGATTAACACTGAAGCTTTCTTT. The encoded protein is CATSRVEINTEAFF.

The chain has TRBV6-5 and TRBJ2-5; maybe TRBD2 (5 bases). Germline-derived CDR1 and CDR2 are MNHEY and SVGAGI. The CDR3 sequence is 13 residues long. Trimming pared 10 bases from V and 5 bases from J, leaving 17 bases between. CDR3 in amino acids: CATWRGYVETQYF. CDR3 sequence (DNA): TGTGCCACGTGGAGAGGGTATGTGGAGACCCAGTACTTC.

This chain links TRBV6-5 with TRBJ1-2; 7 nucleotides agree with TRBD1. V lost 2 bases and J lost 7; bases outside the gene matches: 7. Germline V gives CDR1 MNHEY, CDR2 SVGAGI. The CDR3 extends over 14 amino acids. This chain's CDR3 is CASSYGQGEVGYTF. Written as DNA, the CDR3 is TGTGCCAGCAGTTACGGCCAGGGGGAAGTTGGCTACACCTTC.

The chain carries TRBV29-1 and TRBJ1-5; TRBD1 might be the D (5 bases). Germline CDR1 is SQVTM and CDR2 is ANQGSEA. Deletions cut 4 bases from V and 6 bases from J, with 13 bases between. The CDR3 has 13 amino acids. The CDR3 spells CSVVGGVSQPQHF. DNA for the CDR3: TGCAGCGTTGTAGGAGGGGTTAGTCAGCCCCAGCATTTT. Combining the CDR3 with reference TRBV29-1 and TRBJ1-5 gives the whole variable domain SAVISQKPSRDICQRGTSLTIQCQVDSQVTMMFWYRQQPGQSLTLIATANQGSEATYESGFVIDKFPISRPNLTFSTLTVSNMSPEDSSIYLCSVVGGVSQPQHFGDGTRLSIL.

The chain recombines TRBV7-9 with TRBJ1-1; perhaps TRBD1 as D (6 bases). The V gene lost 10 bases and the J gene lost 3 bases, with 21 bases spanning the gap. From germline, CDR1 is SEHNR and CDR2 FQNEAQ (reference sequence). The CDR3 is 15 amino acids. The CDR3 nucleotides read TGTGCCATCCTGGGGGGGGGCACAAGGGACACTGAAGCTTTCTTT. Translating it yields CAILGGGTRDTEAFF.

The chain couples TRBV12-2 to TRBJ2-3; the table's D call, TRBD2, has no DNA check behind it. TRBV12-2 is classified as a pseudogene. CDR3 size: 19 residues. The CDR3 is CASRLVWAGGPWGTDTQYF. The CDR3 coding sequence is TGTGCAAGTCGCTTAGTCTGGGCGGGAGGGCCGTGGGGCACAGATACGCAGTATTTT.

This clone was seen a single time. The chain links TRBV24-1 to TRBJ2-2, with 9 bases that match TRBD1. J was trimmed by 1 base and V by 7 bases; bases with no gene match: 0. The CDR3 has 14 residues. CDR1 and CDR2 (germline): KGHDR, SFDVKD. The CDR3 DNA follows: TGTGCCACCAGGGACAGGGGGAACACCGGGGAGCTGTTTTTT. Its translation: CATRDRGNTGELFF.

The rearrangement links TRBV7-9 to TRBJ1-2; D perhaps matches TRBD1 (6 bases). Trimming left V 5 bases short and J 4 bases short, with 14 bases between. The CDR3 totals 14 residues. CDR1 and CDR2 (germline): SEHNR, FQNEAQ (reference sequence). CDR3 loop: CASSPLGGSYGYTF. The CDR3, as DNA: TGTGCCAGCAGCCCACTAGGGGGATCCTATGGCTACACCTTC.

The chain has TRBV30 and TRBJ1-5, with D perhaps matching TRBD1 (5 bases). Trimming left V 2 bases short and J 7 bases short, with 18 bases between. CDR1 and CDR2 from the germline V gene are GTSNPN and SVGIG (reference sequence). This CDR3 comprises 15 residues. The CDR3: CAWSNGDLLGQPQHF. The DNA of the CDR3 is TGTGCCTGGAGTAACGGGGACCTCTTAGGGCAGCCCCAGCATTTT. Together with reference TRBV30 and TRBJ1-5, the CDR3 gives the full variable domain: SQTIHQWPATLVQPVGSPLSLECTVEGTSNPNLYWYRQAAGRGLQLLFYSVGIGQISSEVPQNLSASRPQDRQFILSSKKLLLSDSGFYLCAWSNGDLLGQPQHFGDGTRLSIL.

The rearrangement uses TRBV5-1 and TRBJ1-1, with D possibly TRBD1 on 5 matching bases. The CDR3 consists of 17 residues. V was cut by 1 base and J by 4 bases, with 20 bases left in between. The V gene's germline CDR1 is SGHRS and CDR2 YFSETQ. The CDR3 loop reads CASSLNSAGARVTEAFF. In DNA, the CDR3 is TGCGCCAGCAGCTTGAATTCCGCCGGGGCGCGGGTCACTGAAGCTTTCTTT.

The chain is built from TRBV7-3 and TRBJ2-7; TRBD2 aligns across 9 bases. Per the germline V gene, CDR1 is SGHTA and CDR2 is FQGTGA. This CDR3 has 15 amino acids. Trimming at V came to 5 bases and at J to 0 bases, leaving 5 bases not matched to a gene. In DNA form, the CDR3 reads TGTGCCAGCAGCAAGCGGGGGGACATCTCCTACGAGCAGTACTTC. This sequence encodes CASSKRGDISYEQYF. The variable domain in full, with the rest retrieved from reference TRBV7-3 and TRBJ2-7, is GAGVSQTPSNKVTEKGKYVELRCDPISGHTALYWYRQSLGQGPEFLIYFQGTGAADDSGLPNDRFFAVRPEGSVSTLKIQRTERGDSAVYLCASSKRGDISYEQYFGPGTRLTVT.

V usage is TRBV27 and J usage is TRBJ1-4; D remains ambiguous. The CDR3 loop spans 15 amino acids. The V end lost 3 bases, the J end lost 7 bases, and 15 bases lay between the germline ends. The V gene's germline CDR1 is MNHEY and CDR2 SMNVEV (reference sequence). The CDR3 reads CASSFFGGEGEKLFF. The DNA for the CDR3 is TGTGCCAGCAGTTTTTTTGGCGGGGAGGGTGAAAAACTGTTTTTT.

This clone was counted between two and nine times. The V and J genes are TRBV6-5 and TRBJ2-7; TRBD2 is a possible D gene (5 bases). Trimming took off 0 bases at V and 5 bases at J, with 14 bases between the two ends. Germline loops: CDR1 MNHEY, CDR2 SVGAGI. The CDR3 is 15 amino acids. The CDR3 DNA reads TGTGCCAGCAGTTACTCGAGGGCGATTGGAAACGAGCAGTACTTC. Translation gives CASSYSRAIGNEQYF.

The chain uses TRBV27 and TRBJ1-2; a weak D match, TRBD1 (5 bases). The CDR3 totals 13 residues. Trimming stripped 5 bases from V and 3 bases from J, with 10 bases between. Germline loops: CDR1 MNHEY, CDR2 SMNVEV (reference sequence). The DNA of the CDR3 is TGTGCCAGCAGTCCGGGGGGAGACTATGGCTACACCTTC. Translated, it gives CASSPGGDYGYTF.

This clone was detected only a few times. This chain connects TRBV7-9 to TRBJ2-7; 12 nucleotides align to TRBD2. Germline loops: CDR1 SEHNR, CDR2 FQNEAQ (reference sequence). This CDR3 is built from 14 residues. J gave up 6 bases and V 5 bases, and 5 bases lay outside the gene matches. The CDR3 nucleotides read TGTGCCAGCAGCCGACTAGCGGGAGCAAGCGAGCAGTACTTC. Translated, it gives CASSRLAGASEQYF. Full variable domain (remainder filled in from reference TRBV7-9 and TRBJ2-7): DTGVSQNPRHKITKRGQNVTFRCDPISEHNRLYWYRQTLGQGPEFLTYFQNEAQLEKSRLLSDRFSAERPKGSFSTLEIQRTEQGDSAMYLCASSRLAGASEQYFGPGTRLTVT.

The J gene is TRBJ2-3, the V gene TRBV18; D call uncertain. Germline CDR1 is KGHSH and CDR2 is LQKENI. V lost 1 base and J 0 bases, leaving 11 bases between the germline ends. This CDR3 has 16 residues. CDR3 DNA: TGTGCCAGCTCACCACGCGGCAGGTCCAGCACAGATACGCAGTATTTT. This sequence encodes CASSPRGRSSTDTQYF.

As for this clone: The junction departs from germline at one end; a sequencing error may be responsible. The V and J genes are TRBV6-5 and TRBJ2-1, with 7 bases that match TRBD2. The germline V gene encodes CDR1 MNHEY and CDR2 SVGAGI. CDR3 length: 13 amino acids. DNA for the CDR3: TGCTCCAGCGGGGCTAGTTATAGGAATGAGCAGTTCTTC. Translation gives CSSGASYRNEQFF.

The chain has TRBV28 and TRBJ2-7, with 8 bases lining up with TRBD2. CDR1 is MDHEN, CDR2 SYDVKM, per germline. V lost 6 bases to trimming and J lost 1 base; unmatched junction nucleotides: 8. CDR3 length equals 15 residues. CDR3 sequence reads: CASRLSGIESYEQYF. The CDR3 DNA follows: TGTGCCAGCAGACTTAGCGGGATAGAGTCCTACGAGCAGTACTTC. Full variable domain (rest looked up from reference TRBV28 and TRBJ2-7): DVKVTQSSRYLVKRTGEKVFLECVQDMDHENMFWYRQDPGLGLRLIYFSYDVKMKEKGDIPEGYSVSREKKERFSLILESASTNQTSMYLCASRLSGIESYEQYFGPGTRLTVT.

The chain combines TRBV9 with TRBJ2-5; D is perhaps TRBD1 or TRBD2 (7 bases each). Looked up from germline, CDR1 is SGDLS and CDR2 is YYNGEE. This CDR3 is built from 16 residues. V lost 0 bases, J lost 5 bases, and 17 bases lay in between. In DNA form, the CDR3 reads TGTGCCAGCAGCGTAGCTGGGCAGGGGGGGTTGGAGACCCAGTACTTC. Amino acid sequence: CASSVAGQGGLETQYF.

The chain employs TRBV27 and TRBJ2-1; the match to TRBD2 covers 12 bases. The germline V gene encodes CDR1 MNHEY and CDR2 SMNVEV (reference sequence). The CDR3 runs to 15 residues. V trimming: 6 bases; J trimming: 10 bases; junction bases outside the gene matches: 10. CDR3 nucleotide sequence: TGTGCCAGCAGCAGAGGACTAGCGGGAATAGGGGAGCAGTTCTTC. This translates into CASSRGLAGIGEQFF.

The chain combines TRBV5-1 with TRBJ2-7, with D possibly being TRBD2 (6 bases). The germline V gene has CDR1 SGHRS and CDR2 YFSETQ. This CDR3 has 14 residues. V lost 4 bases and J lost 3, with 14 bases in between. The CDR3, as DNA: TGCGCCAGCAGCCCCGGGGACTTCAACTACGAGCAGTACTTC. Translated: CASSPGDFNYEQYF.

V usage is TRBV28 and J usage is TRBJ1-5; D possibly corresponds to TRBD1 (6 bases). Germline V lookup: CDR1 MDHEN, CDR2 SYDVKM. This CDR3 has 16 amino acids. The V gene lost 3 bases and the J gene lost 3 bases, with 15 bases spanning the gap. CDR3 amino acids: CASSLGDRKNNQPQHF. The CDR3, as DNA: TGTGCCAGCAGTTTGGGTGACAGGAAGAACAATCAGCCCCAGCATTTT.

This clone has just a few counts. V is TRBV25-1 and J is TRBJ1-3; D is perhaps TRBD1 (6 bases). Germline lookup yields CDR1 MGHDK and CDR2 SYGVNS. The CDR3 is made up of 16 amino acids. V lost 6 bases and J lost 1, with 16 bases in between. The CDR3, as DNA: TGTGCCAGCAGCCCCCTTGGGACAAGGTCTGGAAACACCATATATTTT. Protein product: CASSPLGTRSGNTIYF.

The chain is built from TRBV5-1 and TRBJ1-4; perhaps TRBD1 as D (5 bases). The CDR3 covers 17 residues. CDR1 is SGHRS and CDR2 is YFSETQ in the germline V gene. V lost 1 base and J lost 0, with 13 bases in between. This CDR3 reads CASSLTYRPSTNEKLFF. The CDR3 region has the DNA TGCGCCAGCAGCTTGACGTACAGGCCCTCAACTAATGAAAAACTGTTTTTT.